A selection of T cell receptor beta chains follows, all from one sample in a study of early T cells in non-severe SARS-CoV-2 infection. In TCRdb, the 5' RACE reads were re-called with MiXCR into one record per CDR3 protein. The sample consists of 80,000 to 95,000 distinct CDR3 sequences, over 12% of them appearing once. The specimen was whole blood. The origin of the receptors is an adult who was a healthcare worker with PCR-confirmed SARS-CoV-2 infection or an uninfected control (not recorded which). The CDR3 runs from the conserved cysteine through the conserved F or W. Each record gives: clone size, J gene, D gene, V gene, CDR3 protein, CDR3 DNA. D genes are given only for firm matches. Clone size appears in some rows only: once, few, many, or a class for an expanded clone.

. | TRBJ1-2 | . | TRBV20-1 | CSARDGGKNYGYTF | TGCAGTGCTAGAGATGGTGGGAAGAACTATGGCTACACCTTC
few | TRBJ2-5 | . | TRBV6-1 | CASSDPPGRVETQYF | TGTGCCAGCAGCGACCCTCCGGGCAGGGTTGAGACCCAGTACTTC
few | TRBJ2-3 | . | TRBV12-3/TRBV12-4 | CASSRTVDTQYF | TGTGCCAGCAGTCGGACCGTGGATACGCAGTATTTT
. | TRBJ2-5 | . | TRBV5-4 | CASRPQGNQETQYF | TGTGCCAGCAGACCCCAGGGCAACCAAGAGACCCAGTACTTC
few | TRBJ1-1 | . | TRBV7-9 | CASSSWGNRETEAFF | TGTGCCAGCAGCTCATGGGGTAACAGGGAAACTGAAGCTTTCTTT
few | TRBJ1-1 | . | TRBV7-9 | CASSLEPGATEAFF | TGTGCCAGCAGCTTAGAGCCGGGGGCAACTGAAGCTTTCTTT
few | TRBJ1-1 | . | TRBV29-1 | CSIRDPAEAFF | TGCAGCATCCGGGACCCTGCGGAAGCTTTCTTT
many | TRBJ2-1 | TRBD2 | TRBV11-1 | CASSLRISGGHNEQFF | TGTGCCAGCAGCCTCCGGATTAGCGGGGGCCACAATGAGCAGTTCTTC
. | TRBJ1-1 | . | TRBV2 | CAARSEEMNTEAFF | TGTGCCGCACGAAGCGAAGAAATGAACACTGAAGCTTTCTTT
. | TRBJ1-5 | TRBD1 | TRBV27 | CASSLDRGTNQPQHF | TGTGCCAGCAGTTTGGACAGGGGGACCAATCAGCCCCAGCATTTT
few | TRBJ1-4 | . | TRBV5-1 | CASGEGADEKLFF | TGCGCCAGCGGCGAGGGAGCGGATGAAAAACTGTTTTTT
. | TRBJ2-2 | TRBD1 | TRBV7-9 | CASSSRDRGPGELFF | TGTGCCAGCAGCTCCCGGGACAGGGGGCCCGGGGAGCTGTTTTTT
few | TRBJ2-2 | . | TRBV12-3/TRBV12-4 | CASSPRNTGELFF | TGTGCCAGCAGTCCTAGAAACACCGGGGAGCTGTTTTTT
. | TRBJ2-3 | . | TRBV5-1 | CASSLDPGYTDTQYF | TGCGCCAGCAGCTTGGATCCGGGGTACACAGATACGCAGTATTTT
many | TRBJ2-3 | . | TRBV9 | CASSLASSTDTQYF | TGTGCCAGCAGCTTGGCTTCAAGCACAGATACGCAGTATTTT
. | TRBJ2-1 | TRBD1 | TRBV7-8 | CASSRGTVNEQFF | TGTGCCAGCAGCAGGGGGACAGTCAATGAGCAGTTCTTC
. | TRBJ1-2 | . | TRBV29-1 | CSVVGYTF | TGCAGCGTTGTGGGGTACACCTTC
few | TRBJ1-1 | . | TRBV29-1 | CSVEDLQGGPEAFF | TGCAGCGTTGAAGATCTTCAAGGAGGCCCGGAAGCTTTCTTT
. | TRBJ2-4 | . | TRBV7-2 | CASSLGAASRGQNIQYF | TGTGCCAGCAGCTTAGGGGCGGCTAGTCGGGGGCAAAACATTCAGTACTTC
. | TRBJ1-1 | TRBD1 | TRBV25-1 | CASSEPGTGGTEAFF | TGTGCCAGCAGTGAGCCCGGGACAGGGGGCACTGAAGCTTTCTTT
few | TRBJ2-2 | . | TRBV6-5 | CASSLRQTNTGELFF | TGTGCCAGCAGTTTACGACAAACGAACACCGGGGAGCTGTTTTTT
many | TRBJ2-1 | . | TRBV9 | CASSSSGGNEQFF | TGTGCCAGCAGCTCCAGTGGGGGGAATGAGCAGTTCTTC
few | TRBJ1-2 | . | TRBV7-2 | CASSLEGQTGGYTF | TGTGCCAGCAGCTTAGAGGGGCAGACGGGAGGCTACACCTTC
few | TRBJ2-5 | . | TRBV18 | CASSPPGRGLDAQYF | TGTGCCAGCTCACCACCGGGTAGGGGTTTGGATGCCCAGTACTTC
few | TRBJ1-2 | TRBD1 | TRBV7-8 | CASSHRTGAANYGYTF | TGTGCCAGCAGCCACAGGACAGGGGCAGCTAACTATGGCTACACCTTC
. | TRBJ2-1 | . | TRBV29-1 | CSVEPLGENEQFF | TGCAGCGTTGAACCACTAGGGGAGAATGAGCAGTTCTTC
. | TRBJ2-3 | . | TRBV18 | CASSLRQGTDTQYF | TGTGCCAGCTCACTCCGACAGGGCACAGATACGCAGTATTTT
. | TRBJ2-2 | . | TRBV7-3 | CASGLVPGGTNTGELFF | TGTGCCAGCGGCTTAGTTCCCGGGGGTACGAACACCGGGGAGCTGTTTTTT
. | TRBJ1-4 | . | TRBV3-1 | CASNQFHDPKEKLFF | TGTGCCAGCAACCAATTTCACGATCCGAAGGAAAAACTGTTTTTT
many | TRBJ1-1 | . | TRBV7-9 | CASSPTATAEAFF | TGTGCCAGCAGCCCCACGGCCACAGCTGAAGCTTTCTTT
few | TRBJ2-3 | . | TRBV11-2 | CASSLGAAADTQYF | TGTGCCAGCAGCTTAGGGGCGGCGGCAGATACGCAGTATTTT
. | TRBJ2-5 | . | TRBV5-1 | CASSLASSPETQYF | TGCGCCAGCAGCTTGGCTTCCAGTCCAGAGACCCAGTACTTC
few | TRBJ2-3 | TRBD1 | TRBV10-2 | CASSESRGPTDTQYF | TGCGCCAGCAGTGAGTCTAGGGGGCCCACAGATACGCAGTATTTT
few | TRBJ2-5 | . | TRBV2 | CASSERQDFRYF | TGTGCCAGCAGTGAACGGCAGGACTTTCGCTACTTC
few | TRBJ1-5 | . | TRBV19 | CASSIGGFSNQPQHF | TGTGCCAGTAGTATAGGTGGGTTTAGCAATCAGCCCCAGCATTTT
. | TRBJ2-1 | . | TRBV5-1 | CASSPRGDAPNEQFF | TGCGCCAGCAGCCCCAGGGGAGATGCGCCCAATGAGCAGTTCTTC
. | TRBJ1-5 | . | TRBV11-2 | CASSSTNGPRDMGPQHF | TGTGCCAGCAGCTCCACAAACGGGCCGAGAGACATGGGGCCCCAGCATTTT
many | TRBJ2-1 | TRBD2 | TRBV6-1 | CATERGAPGEQFF | TGTGCCACCGAGCGGGGGGCCCCCGGTGAGCAGTTCTTC
many | TRBJ1-1 | . | TRBV12-3/TRBV12-4 | CASRDGPEAFF | TGTGCCAGCCGGGACGGCCCTGAAGCTTTCTTT
. | TRBJ1-2 | . | TRBV25-1 | CASGDSRKPYGYTF | TGTGCCAGCGGTGACAGCCGTAAACCGTATGGCTACACCTTC
. | TRBJ2-4 | . | TRBV30 | CAWSVGGGLSKNIQYF | TGTGCCTGGAGTGTTGGGGGGGGGCTTTCCAAAAACATTCAGTACTTC
many | TRBJ2-5 | . | TRBV25-1 | CASGGHPQETQYF | TGTGCCTCCGGAGGACACCCTCAAGAGACCCAGTACTTC
. | TRBJ2-1 | . | TRBV21-1 | CASSKSSGGHLSYNEQFF | TGTGCCAGCAGCAAAAGCTCTGGGGGACACCTCTCCTACAATGAGCAGTTCTTC
. | TRBJ1-2 | TRBD1 | TRBV4-1 | CASSQLQGANGYTF | TGCGCCAGCAGCCAACTACAGGGGGCGAATGGCTACACCTTC
. | TRBJ2-6 | . | TRBV5-5 | CASSDYRSRSGANVLTF | TGTGCCAGCAGCGACTACAGGAGTCGCTCTGGGGCCAACGTCCTGACTTTC
many | TRBJ2-4 | . | TRBV5-1 | CASSFEVVGAGLKNIQYF | TGCGCCAGCAGCTTTGAGGTCGTCGGTGCAGGGTTGAAAAACATTCAGTACTTC
many | TRBJ2-3 | TRBD1 | TRBV20-1 | CSASRGLSGQGLADTQYF | TGCAGTGCTTCGCGAGGTTTGTCGGGACAGGGATTAGCAGATACGCAGTATTTT
few | TRBJ1-3 | TRBD1 | TRBV27 | CASSRTGNTNSGNTIYF | TGTGCCAGCAGCAGGACAGGGAACACAAACTCTGGAAACACCATATATTTT
many | TRBJ2-1 | . | TRBV7-3 | CASSQPGRVNEQFF | TGTGCCAGCAGCCAACCTGGCAGGGTCAATGAGCAGTTCTTC
many | TRBJ1-4 | . | TRBV4-1 | CASSQDVQVNEKLFF | TGCGCCAGCAGCCAAGATGTCCAGGTTAATGAAAAACTGTTTTTT
few | TRBJ1-1 | TRBD1 | TRBV5-1 | CASSPGTGTSPEAFF | TGCGCCAGCAGCCCGGGGACAGGGACGTCTCCTGAAGCTTTCTTT